This TCR beta chain emerged from a study of lymphopenia after photon versus proton radiotherapy. Study findings and constraints: Only patients who died were analyzed for survival; proton advantage is unproven. After the lymphocyte nadir, photon-treated repertoires showed oligoclonal expansion, especially of CD8+ Temra cells. Larger post-nadir TCR diversity loss correlated inversely with survival in deceased patients. Relative stability marked proton patients; photon patients lost diversity and naive cells.

The germline CDR1 and CDR2 sequences are MDHEN and SYDVKM. Trimming cost V 4 bases and J 1 base; bases outside gene matches: 10. The CDR3 extends over 16 amino acids. The method was immunoSEQ multiplex PCR; TCRdb's version includes in-frame clones alone and lacks a portion of them. The sample includes 150,000 to 200,000 clones, more than 85% seen only once; the top ten take approximately 4.8%. Worth noting for this clone: What it binds is unknown.

The starting material was peripheral blood, obtained from a patient treated with photon-based radiotherapy. This rearrangement joins TRBV28 to TRBJ2-7; 7 positions match TRBD1. This clonotype was obtained from a middle-aged man with gastric cancer. DNA for the CDR3: TGTGCCAGCAGTTCCCCATCGTTGACAGGGTCCTACGAGCAGTACTTC. Translating it yields CASSSPSLTGSYEQYF.